Below, 30 T cell receptor beta chains from the same sample are listed, as sequenced in a study of Ad26.COV2.S vaccination and SARS-CoV-2 variants. Treatment noted: about 20 received Ad26.COV2.S at low or high dose, single or two shots; several received placebo; per-sample allocation not given. Sampling happened 63 days after the first vaccine or placebo injection. The protocol was immunoSEQ multiplex PCR, while the TCRdb copy is restricted to in-frame clones and leaves out a portion. The repertoire includes about 350,000 clones, approximately 90% of them detected once, and about 6.4% sits in the top ten. Sample: peripheral blood, taken in a trial of Ad26.COV2.S vaccine versus placebo. All receptors derive from a person between 18 and 65 years old who received the Ad26.COV2.S COVID-19 vaccine or a placebo.

This chain uses TRBV18 with TRBJ1-4, with 8 nucleotides matching TRBD1. Trimming removed 3 bases from V and 6 bases from J; junction bases left unmatched: 3. Germline CDR1 is KGHSH and CDR2 is LQKENI. There are 14 residues in the CDR3. CDR3 amino acids: CASSPDRDDEKLFF. The CDR3 DNA sequence: TGTGCCAGCTCACCGGACAGGGACGATGAAAAACTGTTTTTT.

The rearrangement links TRBV6-4 to TRBJ2-2; 7 bases align to TRBD1. Trimming cost V 5 bases and J 5 bases; bases outside gene matches: 2. This CDR3 contains 13 residues. The germline V gene encodes CDR1 MRHNA and CDR2 SNTAGT. The CDR3 here is CASSQQGTGELFF. The CDR3 DNA sequence: TGTGCCAGCAGTCAACAGGGGACCGGGGAGCTGTTTTTT.

The J gene is TRBJ2-1, the V gene TRBV6-5, with 10 positions matching TRBD2. There are 14 residues in the CDR3. Germline V gene lookup returns CDR1 MNHEY and CDR2 SVGAGI. V was pared by 5 bases and J by 9 bases, with 7 bases of the junction left unmatched. CDR3 nucleotide sequence: TGTGCCAGCAGTCTTAAGCGGGGGGGCAGTGAGCAGTTCTTC. It yields the protein CASSLKRGGSEQFF.

This chain links TRBV2 with TRBJ2-5; D is possibly TRBD1 (5 bases). CDR1 and CDR2 (germline): SNHLY, FYNNEI. The CDR3 extends over 14 amino acids. V lost 0 bases and J 5 bases, leaving 10 bases between the germline ends. CDR3 region: CASSEAPGYETQYF. The CDR3 coding sequence is TGTGCCAGCAGTGAAGCCCCAGGGTATGAGACCCAGTACTTC. The full variable domain, rest sourced from reference TRBV2 and TRBJ2-5, is EPEVTQTPSHQVTQMGQEVILRCVPISNHLYFYWYRQILGQKVEFLVSFYNNEISEKSEIFDDQFSVERPDGSNFTLKIRSTKLEDSAMYFCASSEAPGYETQYFGPGTRLLVL.

V gene TRBV27 combines with J gene TRBJ1-2; 10 positions agree with TRBD1. J lost 2 bases, V lost 6 bases, and 6 bases had no gene match. Germline-derived CDR1 and CDR2 are MNHEY and SMNVEV (reference sequence). CDR3 size: 15 residues. The CDR3 sequence: CASSYGQGVNYGYTF. In DNA form, the CDR3 reads TGTGCCAGCAGCTACGGACAGGGGGTCAACTATGGCTACACCTTC.

The chain combines TRBV6-5 with TRBJ1-4, with 10 bases identical to TRBD1. Germline CDR1 reads MNHEY; CDR2 reads SVGAGI. The V gene end was trimmed by 10 bases and the J gene end by 5 bases; junction bases not matched to a gene: 4. The CDR3 totals 13 residues. The CDR3 nucleotides are TGTGCCACCCGGACAGGGGGGAATGAAAAACTGTTTTTT. Its translation: CATRTGGNEKLFF.

J is TRBJ1-5 and V is TRBV27, with D possibly TRBD1 on 6 matching bases. Trimming shortened V by 9 bases and J by 1 base, and 16 bases separated the two germline ends. This CDR3 contains 15 residues. Germline CDR1 MNHEY, CDR2 SMNVEV (reference sequence). CDR3 residues: CASMRTGMSNQPQHF. In DNA, the CDR3 is TGTGCCAGTATGAGAACAGGGATGAGCAATCAGCCCCAGCATTTT.

The chain recombines TRBV11-2 with TRBJ2-5; D may be TRBD2 (6 bases). V was trimmed by 5 bases and J by 7 bases, leaving 20 bases between them. Germline V CDR1 and CDR2: SGHAT, FQNNGV. The CDR3 consists of 15 residues. The CDR3 sequence is CASSPAGRGKGTQYF. In DNA form, the CDR3 reads TGTGCCAGCAGCCCCGCGGGGCGGGGCAAGGGGACCCAGTACTTC. Together with reference TRBV11-2 and TRBJ2-5, the CDR3 gives the full variable domain: EAGVAQSPRYKIIEKRQSVAFWCNPISGHATLYWYQQILGQGPKLLIQFQNNGVVDDSQLPKDRFSAERLKGVDSTLKIQPAKLEDSAVYLCASSPAGRGKGTQYFGPGTRLLVL.

This clone appeared a single time. The chain joins TRBV19 to TRBJ2-1; TRBD2 matches at 8 bases. Germline CDR1 LNHDA, CDR2 SQIVND (reference sequence). The junction had 8 bases not matched to a gene; V was cut back by 7 bases and J by 9 bases. The CDR3 runs to 13 residues. CDR3 nucleotide sequence: TGTGCCAGTAATGGCTTAGCGGGGAGTGAGCAGTTCTTC. It yields the protein CASNGLAGSEQFF. The full variable domain, rest sourced from reference TRBV19 and TRBJ2-1, is DGGITQSPKYLFRKEGQNVTLSCEQNLNHDAMYWYRQDPGQGLRLIYYSQIVNDFQKGDIAEGYSVSREKKESFPLTVTSAQKNPTAFYLCASNGLAGSEQFFGPGTRLTVL.

CDR3 amino acids: CASSSAGWNEQYF. Here the CDR3 DNA reads TGTGCCAGCAGCTCAGCAGGGTGGAACGAGCAGTACTTC. The chain couples TRBV11-2 to TRBJ2-7; D possibly corresponds to TRBD1 (5 bases). Germline V gives CDR1 SGHAT, CDR2 FQNNGV. Between the trimmed V and J ends, which lost 4 bases and 5 bases, there was a span of 12 bases. This CDR3 comprises 13 residues.

The gene calls are TRBV15 and TRBJ1-1; D not resolved. Germline CDR1 LNHNV, CDR2 YYDKDF (reference sequence). The CDR3 has 15 residues. Trimming took 0 bases from V and 6 from J, leaving 14 bases between them. The CDR3 region has the DNA TGTGCCACCAGCAGAGATTCAAGGATAAAGGCTGAAGCTTTCTTT. Its translation: CATSRDSRIKAEAFF.

This chain connects TRBV7-7 to TRBJ2-1; D gene unclear. The CDR3 spans 13 residues. Germline V gene lookup returns CDR1 SSHAT and CDR2 FNYEAQ (reference sequence). Trimming took 5 bases from V and 5 from J, leaving 10 bases between them. The CDR3 region is CASSRVGNNEQFF. CDR3 nucleotide sequence: TGTGCCAGCAGCCGCGTGGGGAACAATGAGCAGTTCTTC. Based on the CDR3 plus reference TRBV7-7 and TRBJ2-1, the full variable domain is GAGVSQSPRYKVTKRGQDVTLRCDPISSHATLYWYQQALGQGPEFLTYFNYEAQPDKSGLPSDRFSAERPEGSISTLTIQRTEQRDSAMYRCASSRVGNNEQFFGPGTRLTVL.

J is TRBJ1-2 and V is TRBV30; D uncertain. CDR3 length: 14 residues. Germline lookup yields CDR1 GTSNPN and CDR2 SVGIG (reference sequence). Trimming stripped 4 bases from V and 4 bases from J, with 16 bases between. CDR3 nucleotides: TGTGCCTGGATCTATTCGGAGGTCGGCTATGGCTACACCTTC. Translating it yields CAWIYSEVGYGYTF. The entire variable domain, with the rest obtained from reference TRBV30 and TRBJ1-2, is as follows: SQTIHQWPATLVQPVGSPLSLECTVEGTSNPNLYWYRQAAGRGLQLLFYSVGIGQISSEVPQNLSASRPQDRQFILSSKKLLLSDSGFYLCAWIYSEVGYGYTFGSGTRLTVV.

The chain recombines TRBV15 with TRBJ1-5; D is unclear. This CDR3 contains 16 residues. V was cut by 4 bases and J by 2 bases, with 15 bases left in between. The germline V gene has CDR1 LNHNV and CDR2 YYDKDF (reference sequence). CDR3 region: CATSISRVVGNQPQHF. CDR3 nucleotide sequence: TGTGCCACCAGCATTTCACGGGTCGTGGGCAATCAGCCCCAGCATTTT.

This clone was seen more than once but under ten times. The chain uses TRBV6-2 or TRBV6-3 and TRBJ1-2, with D possibly TRBD1 on 6 matching bases. Trimming took 6 bases from V and 1 from J, leaving 15 bases between them. CDR1 and CDR2 from the germline V gene are MNHEY and SVGEGT. The CDR3 covers 15 residues. The CDR3 loop is CASSRTAGVNYGYTF. CDR3 in DNA: TGTGCCAGCAGCCGAACGGCAGGGGTTAACTATGGCTACACCTTC.

V is TRBV12-3 or TRBV12-4 and J is TRBJ2-1; 13 nucleotides align to TRBD2. V was clipped by 8 bases and J by 14 bases; unmatched bases: 9. The CDR3 is 13 amino acids. The CDR3 DNA reads TGTGCCAGCTCCGGGACTAGCGGGATCCAAGAGTTCTTC. This gives the protein CASSGTSGIQEFF.

The chain is built from TRBV7-8 and TRBJ2-7; 10 bases are a match to TRBD1. Per the germline V gene, CDR1 is SGHVS and CDR2 is FQNEAQ. The CDR3 runs 15 residues. The trim removed 5 bases at V and 4 bases at J, leaving 8 bases unmatched. CDR3 sequence (DNA): TGTGCCAGCAGCCGATACCGGGACAGGGGATACGAGCAGTACTTC. This codes for CASSRYRDRGYEQYF.

As concerns this clone: The sample has other DNA sequences that encode this CDR3 too. This sequence joins TRBV7-8 and TRBJ2-7; 10 bases fit TRBD2. The CDR3 has 15 amino acids. J was trimmed by 2 bases and V by 1 base; bases with no gene match: 2. CDR1 is SGHVS and CDR2 is FQNEAQ in the germline V gene. The CDR3 nucleotides are TGTGCCAGCAGCTTAGTAGCGGGAGGAACCTACGAGCAGTACTTC. Translated: CASSLVAGGTYEQYF. The whole variable domain, filled in from reference TRBV7-8 and TRBJ2-7, reads GAGVSQSPRYKVAKRGQDVALRCDPISGHVSLFWYQQALGQGPEFLTYFQNEAQLDKSGLPSDRFFAERPEGSVSTLKIQRTQQEDSAVYLCASSLVAGGTYEQYFGPGTRLTVT.

J is TRBJ2-5 and V is TRBV7-2; D might be TRBD1 or TRBD2, each matching 5 bases. Deletions cut 2 bases from V and 3 bases from J, with 16 bases between. The CDR3 is 16 residues long. From germline, CDR1 is SGHTA and CDR2 FQGNSA. For the CDR3, the DNA is TGTGCCAGCAGCTTAATCCCCGGGGCAGGGAAAGAGACCCAGTACTTC. It encodes CASSLIPGAGKETQYF.

This rearrangement joins TRBV5-6 to TRBJ2-7, with D perhaps TRBD2 (6 bases). V was trimmed by 3 bases and J by 7 bases, leaving 20 bases between them. This CDR3 contains 15 residues. Looked up from germline, CDR1 is SGHDT and CDR2 is YYEEEE. CDR3 DNA: TGTGCCAGCAGCTGGGTTTTGGGTCTTGGAGGGGAGCAGTACTTC. Its translation: CASSWVLGLGGEQYF.

The sample holds one count of this clone. The chain combines TRBV25-1 with TRBJ1-2, with TRBD1 as a possible D gene (6 bases). The CDR3 length is 13 residues. Germline V gene lookup returns CDR1 MGHDK and CDR2 SYGVNS. The germline V and J ends were trimmed by 4 bases and 6 bases, with 12 bases remaining between them. Here the CDR3 reads CASSVTGGHGYTF. The CDR3 DNA reads TGTGCCAGCAGTGTAACTGGGGGCCATGGCTACACCTTC.

This clone was recorded only once. This sequence joins TRBV28 and TRBJ2-1; TRBD2 aligns across 8 bases. Germline loops: CDR1 MDHEN, CDR2 SYDVKM. V gave up 5 bases and J gave up 6 bases; unmatched junction bases: 9. This CDR3 is 15 amino acids long. The CDR3 spells CASSVSGTRPNEQFF. CDR3 coding DNA: TGTGCCAGCAGTGTATCCGGGACTAGGCCCAATGAGCAGTTCTTC. Filled out from reference TRBV28 and TRBJ2-1, the complete variable domain reads DVKVTQSSRYLVKRTGEKVFLECVQDMDHENMFWYRQDPGLGLRLIYFSYDVKMKEKGDIPEGYSVSREKKERFSLILESASTNQTSMYLCASSVSGTRPNEQFFGPGTRLTVL.

The chain links TRBV5-1 to TRBJ2-4; D perhaps matches TRBD2 (5 bases). The V and J ends lost 3 bases and 0 bases respectively, with 10 bases between them. The CDR3 is 15 residues long. Per the germline V gene, CDR1 is SGHRS and CDR2 is YFSETQ. In DNA, the CDR3 is TGCGCCAGCAGCTCCGCCGCGGGAGCCAAAAACATTCAGTACTTC. Protein: CASSSAAGAKNIQYF.

The gene calls are TRBV7-2 and TRBJ1-4; 8 nucleotides line up with TRBD1. Germline values: CDR1 SGHTA, CDR2 FQGNSA. The CDR3 loop spans 15 amino acids. The J segment lost 8 bases and the V segment lost 5 bases, leaving 10 bases of the junction unmatched. The CDR3 reads CASSPITGGGEKLFF. The DNA of the CDR3 is TGTGCCAGCAGCCCCATAACAGGGGGTGGAGAAAAACTGTTTTTT. Full variable domain (missing parts from reference TRBV7-2 and TRBJ1-4): GAGVSQSPSNKVTEKGKDVELRCDPISGHTALYWYRQSLGQGLEFLIYFQGNSAPDKSGLPSDRFSAERTGGSVSTLTIQRTQQEDSAVYLCASSPITGGGEKLFFGSGTQLSVL.

The chain links TRBV4-3 to TRBJ1-3; tentatively, D is TRBD1 (5 bases). This CDR3 is 17 amino acids long. The germline gives CDR1 LGHNA, CDR2 YSLEER. Trimming left V 4 bases short and J 2 bases short, with 18 bases between. In nucleotides, the CDR3 is TGCGCCAGCAGCCCTTTTGGGGGTTGGAGCCCTGGAAACACCATATATTTT. This translates into CASSPFGGWSPGNTIYF.

The gene calls are TRBV4-3 and TRBJ2-7, with D tentatively TRBD2 (6 bases). Germline V gene sequence: CDR1 LGHNA, CDR2 YSLEER. The ends were cut back, 1 base at V and 2 bases at J, with 18 bases in the middle. CDR3 size: 17 residues. The CDR3 DNA reads as TGCGCCAGCAGCCAAGCGCTGGGGGGAGGAAACCCCTACGAGCAGTACTTC. Translating gives CASSQALGGGNPYEQYF.

The CDR3 coding sequence is TGTGCCAGCAGTGGAAGGACAGACCAATTCTATGGCTACACCTTC. This sequence encodes CASSGRTDQFYGYTF. The genes are TRBV27 and TRBJ1-2; maybe TRBD1 (6 bases). Trimming took 5 bases from V and 4 from J, leaving 17 bases between them. Germline V lookup: CDR1 MNHEY, CDR2 SMNVEV (reference sequence). The length of the CDR3 is 15 residues.

The chain joins TRBV7-2 to TRBJ1-5, with D tentatively TRBD1 (5 bases). With 4 bases removed from V and 4 bases from J, the gap between germline ends came to 14 bases. Germline V lookup: CDR1 SGHTA, CDR2 FQGNSA. CDR3 length: 15 residues. CDR3 DNA: TGTGCCAGCAGCTCTGATAGAGACAGAAATCAGCCCCAGCATTTT. Protein product: CASSSDRDRNQPQHF.

The rearrangement links TRBV7-2 to TRBJ2-5, with TRBD2 as a possible D gene (5 bases). With 1 base removed from V and 4 bases from J, the gap between germline ends came to 7 bases. Germline CDR1 SGHTA, CDR2 FQGNSA. CDR3 length equals 13 residues. The CDR3 sequence is CASSLEGGETQYF. The CDR3 nucleotides are TGTGCCAGCAGCTTAGAAGGAGGAGAGACCCAGTACTTC. The full variable domain, completed using reference TRBV7-2 and TRBJ2-5, is GAGVSQSPSNKVTEKGKDVELRCDPISGHTALYWYRQSLGQGLEFLIYFQGNSAPDKSGLPSDRFSAERTGGSVSTLTIQRTQQEDSAVYLCASSLEGGETQYFGPGTRLLVL.

The chain joins TRBV15 to TRBJ2-3, with D possibly being TRBD1 (5 bases). Trimming cost V 8 bases and J 4 bases, with 16 bases left between them. The length of the CDR3 is 14 residues. Germline V lookup: CDR1 LNHNV, CDR2 YYDKDF (reference sequence). The CDR3 bases are TGTGCCACCCGTAGTAGGGGTGGAGCAGATACGCAGTATTTT. This gives the protein CATRSRGGADTQYF.